This T cell receptor (beta chain) emerged from a study of shared clonotypes between healthy human individuals. The CDR3 has 15 amino acids. Looked up from germline, CDR1 is SGHAT and CDR2 is FQDESV (reference sequence). Losses at the gene ends were 5 bases for V and 4 bases for J; bases not matched to a gene: 6. TCRdb's table, derived via immunoSEQ multiplex PCR, lists solely in-frame clones and lacks some. The sample lists some 2 million clones; roughly 94% were seen once. This receptor was taken from a man younger than 30 in good health. Sample: naive CD4+ T cells sorted from blood. The sample's subset: CD45RA+ positively selected. The V gene is TRBV11-1, the J gene TRBJ2-3, with 10 bases aligning to TRBD1. CDR3 in amino acids: CASSRGQGEADTQYF. As DNA, the CDR3 is TGTGCCAGCAGCCGTGGACAGGGGGAGGCAGATACGCAGTATTTT.